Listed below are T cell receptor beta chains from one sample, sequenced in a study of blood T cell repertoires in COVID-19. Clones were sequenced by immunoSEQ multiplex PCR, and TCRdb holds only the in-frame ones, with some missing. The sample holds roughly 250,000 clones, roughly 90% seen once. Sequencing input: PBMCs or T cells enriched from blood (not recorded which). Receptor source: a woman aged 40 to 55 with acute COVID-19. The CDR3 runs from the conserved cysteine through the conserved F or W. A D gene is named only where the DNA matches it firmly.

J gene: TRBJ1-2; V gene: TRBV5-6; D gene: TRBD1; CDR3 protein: CASSPRDRFYTF; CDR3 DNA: TGTGCCAGCAGCCCCCGGGACAGATTCTACACCTTC
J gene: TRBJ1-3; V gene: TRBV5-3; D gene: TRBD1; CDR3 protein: CARSEPRTGRSGNTIYF; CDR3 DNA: TGTGCCAGAAGCGAACCCCGGACAGGCCGCTCTGGAAACACCATATATTTT
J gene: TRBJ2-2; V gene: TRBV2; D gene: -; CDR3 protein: CASRGFMNTGELFF; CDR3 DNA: TGTGCCTCGAGGGGGTTCATGAACACCGGGGAGCTGTTTTTT
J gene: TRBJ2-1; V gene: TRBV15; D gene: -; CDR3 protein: CATSANSYNEQFF; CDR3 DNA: TGTGCCACCAGCGCGAATAGCTACAATGAGCAGTTCTTC
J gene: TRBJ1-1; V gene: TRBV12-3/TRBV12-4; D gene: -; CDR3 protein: CASSSGVYTEAFF; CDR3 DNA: TGTGCCAGCAGTTCCGGGGTCTACACTGAAGCTTTCTTT
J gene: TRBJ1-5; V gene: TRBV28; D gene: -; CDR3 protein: CASSSSRRGERQPQHF; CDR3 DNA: TGTGCCAGCAGTTCCTCGAGGAGGGGAGAACGGCAGCCCCAGCATTTT
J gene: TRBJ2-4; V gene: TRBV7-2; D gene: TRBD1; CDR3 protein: CASSLARQGNIQYF; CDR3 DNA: TGTGCCAGCAGCTTAGCGCGACAGGGGAACATTCAGTACTTC
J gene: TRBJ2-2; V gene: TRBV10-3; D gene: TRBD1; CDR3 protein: CAKGRGTGELFF; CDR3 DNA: TGTGCCAAGGGCAGGGGGACCGGGGAGCTGTTTTTT
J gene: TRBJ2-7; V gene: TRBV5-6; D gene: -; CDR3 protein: CASSYPWERTYEQYF; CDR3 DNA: TGTGCCAGCAGCTACCCCTGGGAGAGAACCTACGAGCAGTACTTC
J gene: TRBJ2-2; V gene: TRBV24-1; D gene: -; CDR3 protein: CATAEPGFGTGELFF; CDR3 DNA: TGTGCCACCGCGGAGCCCGGGTTCGGGACCGGGGAGCTGTTTTTT
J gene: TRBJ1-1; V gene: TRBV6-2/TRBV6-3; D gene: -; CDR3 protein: CASSYSGARTEAFF; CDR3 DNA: TGTGCCAGCAGTTACTCGGGGGCGCGAACTGAAGCTTTCTTT
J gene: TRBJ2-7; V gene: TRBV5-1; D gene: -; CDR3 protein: CASSPYGTELMVHEQYF; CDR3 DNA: TGCGCCAGCAGCCCGTACGGGACTGAGCTAATGGTCCACGAGCAGTACTTC
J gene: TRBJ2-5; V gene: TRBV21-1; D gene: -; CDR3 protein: CARDFSRGAQETQYF; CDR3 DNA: TGTGCCAGAGACTTTTCGCGGGGGGCCCAAGAGACCCAGTACTTC
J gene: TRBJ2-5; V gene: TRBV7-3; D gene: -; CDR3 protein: CASSYDGETQYF; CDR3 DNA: TGTGCCAGCAGTTACGACGGGGAGACCCAGTACTTC
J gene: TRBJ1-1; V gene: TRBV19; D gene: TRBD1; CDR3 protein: CASSWTGDTEAFF; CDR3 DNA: TGTGCCAGTAGTTGGACAGGGGACACTGAAGCTTTCTTT
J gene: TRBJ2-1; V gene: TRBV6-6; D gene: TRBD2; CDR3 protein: CATRGSGYNEQFF; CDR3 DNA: TGTGCCACCCGGGGTAGCGGGTACAATGAGCAGTTCTTC
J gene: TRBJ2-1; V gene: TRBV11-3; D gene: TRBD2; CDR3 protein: CASSLLAANEQFF; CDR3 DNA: TGTGCCAGCAGCTTACTAGCGGCCAATGAGCAGTTCTTC
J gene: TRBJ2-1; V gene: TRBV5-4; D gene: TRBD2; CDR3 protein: CASSSGLAASNEQFF; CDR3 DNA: TGTGCCAGCAGCTCGGGACTAGCGGCATCTAATGAGCAGTTCTTC
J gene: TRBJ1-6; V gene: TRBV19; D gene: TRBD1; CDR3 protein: CASSRVRGQGPPALHF; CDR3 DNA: TGTGCCAGTAGTAGGGTCCGGGGACAGGGGCCCCCGGCCCTCCACTTT
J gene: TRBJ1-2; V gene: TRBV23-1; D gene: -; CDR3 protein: CASSQIQQNETYGYTF; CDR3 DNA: TGCGCCAGCAGTCAAATACAACAGAACGAAACCTATGGCTACACCTTC
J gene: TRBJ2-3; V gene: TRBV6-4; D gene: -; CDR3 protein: CASSRGNSRTDTQYF; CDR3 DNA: TGTGCCAGCAGTAGGGGGAATAGCCGCACAGATACGCAGTATTTT
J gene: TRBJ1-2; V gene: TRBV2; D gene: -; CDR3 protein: CASTERQLYGYTF; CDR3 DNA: TGTGCCAGCACCGAACGACAGCTATATGGCTACACCTTC
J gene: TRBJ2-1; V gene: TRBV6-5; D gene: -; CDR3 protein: CASSYSSDFRNEQFF; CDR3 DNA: TGTGCCAGCAGTTACTCGAGTGACTTCCGTAATGAGCAGTTCTTC
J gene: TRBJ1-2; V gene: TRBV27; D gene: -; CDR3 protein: CASRASVLDGYTF; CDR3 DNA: TGTGCCAGCAGAGCCTCTGTTCTCGATGGCTACACCTTC
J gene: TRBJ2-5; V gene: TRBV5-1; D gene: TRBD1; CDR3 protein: CASSWGQGTETQYF; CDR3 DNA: TGCGCCAGCAGCTGGGGACAGGGGACGGAGACCCAGTACTTC
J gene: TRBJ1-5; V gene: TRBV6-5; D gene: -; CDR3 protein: CASSPAENQPQHF; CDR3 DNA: TGTGCCAGCAGCCCAGCGGAGAATCAGCCCCAGCATTTT